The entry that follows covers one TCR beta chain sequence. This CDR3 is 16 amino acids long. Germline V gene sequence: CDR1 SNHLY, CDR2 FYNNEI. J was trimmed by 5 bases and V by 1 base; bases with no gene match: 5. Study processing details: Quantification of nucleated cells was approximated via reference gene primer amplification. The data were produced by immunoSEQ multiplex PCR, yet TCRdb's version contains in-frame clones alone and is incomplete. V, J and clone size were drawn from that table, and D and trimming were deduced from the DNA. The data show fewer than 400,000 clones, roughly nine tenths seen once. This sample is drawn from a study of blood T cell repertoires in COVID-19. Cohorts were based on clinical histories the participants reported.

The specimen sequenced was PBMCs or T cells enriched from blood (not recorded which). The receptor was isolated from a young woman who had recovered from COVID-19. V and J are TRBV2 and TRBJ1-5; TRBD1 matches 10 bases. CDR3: CASSEVDRGVYQPQHF. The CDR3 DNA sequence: TGTGCCAGCAGTGAAGTGGACAGGGGGGTTTATCAGCCCCAGCATTTT.